This T cell receptor (beta chain) is drawn from a study of CD8+ T cells in alopecia areata. On the study more broadly: Once tofacitinib had been taken for 6 to 18 months, 6 months off drug followed.

Note on this clone: No antigen is known for it.

Once RNA had been extracted, it was reverse transcribed into cDNA to act as the sequencing template. The protocol was immunoSEQ multiplex PCR, while the TCRdb copy is restricted to in-frame clones and leaves out a portion. Of fewer than 200,000 clones in the sample, 50% to 75% were seen once. The CDR3 runs to 15 residues. The V end was cut by 0 bases, the J end by 6 bases, with 15 bases between. CDR1 is SGHRS, CDR2 YFSETQ, per germline. Findings and limits, study-wide: Clarity of TCR sharing across patients fell short of that in mice, possibly HLA-related. It was lesional scalp, especially alopecia totalis/universalis, that showed higher clonality than normal scalp.

Specimens obtained from alopecia areata patients comprised lesional scalp punch biopsies and peripheral blood. The input for sequencing was CD4+ T cells sorted from blood, taken at week 0. J is TRBJ1-1 and V is TRBV5-1; no reliable D call. This receptor was obtained from a human donor with alopecia areata. The CDR3 bases are TGCGCCAGCAGCTTGGCCACGATAGGTGGGGCTGAAGCTTTCTTT. Translating gives CASSLATIGGAEAFF.